The sequence of this T cell receptor (beta chain) was determined in a study of shared clonotypes between healthy human individuals (dated by TCRdb to the early 2020s). With regard to the full study: The cohort comprised two women and a few men aged 18 to 49 years. To increase sequencing depth and limit assay-specific biases, TCR repertoire library preparation and sequencing were carried out by different laboratories using diverse techniques. To estimate repertoire size and how much clonotype sharing occurs between individuals, the study deeply sequenced the blood TCR repertoires of 5 or 6 healthy adults. Leukapheresis yielded between about 0.94 and 8.9 billion PBMCs per donor. Per donor, three plates each were used for CD4 naive and CD4 memory, two for CD8 naive, and one for CD8 memory.

The investigation overall reported the following: Even with the large sequencing depth, rarefaction of the sorted-subset datasets indicated that sequencing was incomplete. Sharing across a handful of donors was observed for around 4.8% of naive CD4, over 3% of naive CD8, roughly 2.4% of memory CD4, and about 0.39% of memory CD8 clonotypes. Sampling was restricted to blood, and TCR repertoires in tissues likely differ from the TCR repertoires found in blood. Clonotypes shared by all four sorted-subset donors showed higher generation probabilities than non-shared clonotypes. Pairwise subsampling led to the expectation that sequencing depth would affect the degree of clonotype sharing among donors. Naive subsets generally had larger estimated clonotype richness than memory subsets. Because the study included a small number of donors, the genetic and exposure-history diversity represented was limited.

For this clone: Its antigen has not been determined. Base quality data are lacking; no much larger clone is found one base away.

Reading from cysteine to phenylalanine, the CDR3 counts 20 amino acids. Kept here is only the CDR3 DNA, which spans 60 bases and is read in frame from base 1. The germline V gene encodes CDR1 SGDLS and CDR2 YYNGEE. V loses 0 bases of germline sequence and J loses 3 bases, and the interval between the two ends is 26 bases. Healthy HIV-negative adults with no recently reported acute infections or vaccinations were included as donors. Only Caucasian adults living in Nashville, Tennessee, USA were represented among the donors. CD4+ T cells were enriched through magnetic negative selection, after which naive cells were positively selected on CD45RA and the remaining negative fraction served as the memory subset. Blood was obtained by leukapheresis, after which PBMCs were separated by Ficoll-Histopaque density gradient centrifugation and cryopreserved in liquid nitrogen vapor phase. Analytical flow cytometry was used to check the purity and quantity of each magnetically sorted T cell population. Each sorted fraction had its genomic DNA isolated and then quantified by UV absorbance on a Nanodrop 2000c.

Using the deep immunoSEQ assay, TCR CDR3 regions were amplified from genomic DNA by multiplex PCR. Genomic DNA extracted from each cell subset was distributed evenly over all wells of several immunoSEQ 96-well plates, and each plate served as one replicate. For sorted subsets, approximately 190 ng of genomic DNA, equivalent to around 29,000 T cell genomes, went into each replicate PCR. Purified libraries were measured with a Qubit 3.0 fluorometer, size-checked on a Bioanalyzer 2100, and measured again with the KAPA Library Quantification kit. Every immunoSEQ 96-well plate was sequenced on a dedicated single-read 150-cycle Illumina NextSeq 550 flow cell. The study's processing was this. Because the immunoSEQ output included only junctional sequences and no quality scores, the filtering could not be the same as the filtering used for full-length reads. To assign V/J genes and CDR3, sequences were annotated using PyIR, a Python wrapper for IgBLAST v1.9, with IMGT germline references. Reads were removed for weak V/J assignments (E-value above 1e-6), missing CDR3, stop codons, out-of-frame junctions, or ambiguous translated residues. V3J clonotypes were defined as sequences sharing the same inferred V gene, J gene, and CDR3 amino acid sequence. The percentage overlap between two repertoires was calculated by dividing the number of shared unique clonotypes by the size of the smaller repertoire. Three approaches were used to assess repertoire richness: RTK rarefaction, the Chao1 estimator, and Recon v2.1 estimates of unobserved clonotypes. OLGA was used to compute generation probabilities for all TCRbeta clonotypes that the gDNA method yielded from a handful of donors. The source is immuneACCESS, and TCRdb retained only in-frame sequences with V and J called. Part of the clones is not carried over; for the studies checked, unresolved V genes explain less than half of this, and the remainder is unexplained. V and J calls and clone size are those listed in that table; D and trimming were worked out from the DNA. The sample table contains roughly 1.4 million clones; only one count was recorded for about 98.5% of them. Around 0.38% of the sample comes from the top ten.

The V and J genes are TRBV9 and TRBJ2-3; TRBD2 might be the D gene, on 6 matching bases. Sequencing input: naive CD4+ T cells sorted from blood. What this sample's cell subset or site label stands for: CD45RA+ positively selected. The source of this sequence is a man aged 25-45 years in good health. The encoded CDR3 is CASSVAVTTGLISGTDTQYF. The DNA is TGTGCCAGCAGCGTAGCGGTGACTACGGGACTGATCTCCGGGACAGATACGCAGTATTTT. Reference TRBV9 and TRBJ2-3 proteins supply the regions before and after the CDR3; the full variable domain is: DSGVTQTPKHLITATGQRVTLRCSPRSGDLSVYWYQQSLDQGLQFLIQYYNGEERAKGNILERFSAQQFPDLHSELNLSSLELGDSALYFCASSVAVTTGLISGTDTQYFGPGTRLTVL.